This T cell receptor (beta chain) was sequenced in a study of T-cell memory formation after mild COVID-19 (dated by TCRdb to the early 2020s). A note on the overall study: TCR sequence clusters from the two donors were largely donor specific. In a couple of donors, T-cell clones that expanded and contracted after mild COVID-19 were tracked by sequencing TCRalpha and TCRbeta repertoires over time. The cohort comprised two young, previously healthy adult volunteers, one female and one male. Summary of the overall study and its limitations: From day 15 to 85, contracting clones showed balanced CD4/CD8 phenotypes, whereas a second wave of clones that expanded from day 15 to 37 leaned towards CD4+. SARS-CoV-2 specificity of the second-wave clones peaking on day 37 was not confirmed. The study covered only a couple of mild cases, and larger cohorts including severe cases with pre-infection samples were considered necessary. Contracting CD4+ clones appeared mostly in the CM and EM memory subsets, whereas CD8+ clones were enriched in EMRA. Some responding clones were found in pre-infection memory, which suggests that pre-existing cross-reactive memory T cells took part in the SARS-CoV-2 response.

TCRdb shows the sequencer as Illumina NovaSeq 6000. TCRalpha and TCRbeta cDNA libraries were built by 5'RACE with constant-segment primers, adding sample barcodes and unique molecular identifiers. RNA was extracted from every sample with Trizol reagent. Libraries were amplified in two PCR steps, with a second sample barcode and Illumina TruSeq adapters added in the second step. Libraries were sequenced on an Illumina NovaSeq with 2 x 150 bp paired-end reads. As for the authors' bioinformatics: The reads were demultiplexed and collapsed into UMI-guided consensus sequences using migec v1.2.7. Using mixcr v2.1.11, UMI consensuses were aligned to TRA and TRB V and J templates and then assembled into clonotypes. Clonotypes were classified as expanded or contracted when called significant by both edgeR and NoisET, with noise models trained on biological replicates. For edgeR calls, a false discovery rate-adjusted p below 0.01 and a log2 fold-change threshold of 1 were applied. As an exploratory analysis of dynamics, max-normalized trajectories of the 1000 most abundant clonotypes were examined by PCA with hierarchical clustering. Separately sequenced CD4+ and CD8+ repertoires were used to assign the CD4 or CD8 phenotype of responding clones. The raw public reads went through TCRdb reprocessing: fastp at Q25, MiXCR clone calling, in-frame beta chains kept. Rows with one shared CDR3 protein collapse into an entry with the most common genes and DNA. TCRdb's processing, not the authors', yielded these V and J calls. In all, the sample holds over 350,000 distinct CDR3 sequences, and 20% to 25% of those were seen once. The ten largest clones take up around 8.8% of the sample.

Between the V and J ends, shortened by 6 bases and 9 bases respectively, the junction contains 21 bases. The germline V gene (reference sequence) supplies CDR1 DFQATT and CDR2 SNEGSKA. The CDR3 covers 13 residues, taking in both the cysteine and the phenylalanine. Only the CDR3 region is kept as DNA, spanning 39 bases read in frame from base 1. A remark on this clonotype: The antigen it binds to is not known. Base qualities are not at hand, and no much larger clone is one base apart.

PBMCs were isolated by Ficoll-Paque density gradient centrifugation. Sample: PBMCs or a T cell subset sorted from them (not recorded which). The receptor comes from an adult woman who had mild COVID-19 (a few samples of this study predate the infection). The sample titles of this study are shuffled in the database, so cell type and time point are left out; the donor was told from shared clones. The chain uses TRBV20-1 and TRBJ2-7; TRBD1 is possibly the D segment (5 matching bases). The CDR3 amino acid sequence is: CSAATGQQDGQYF. The bases are TGCAGTGCGGCAACCGGACAACAGGACGGGCAGTACTTC.